Shown below are 4 T cell receptor beta chains from a single sample sequenced in a study of OX40 agonist ivuxolimab in advanced cancers. The protocol was immunoSEQ multiplex PCR, while the TCRdb copy is restricted to in-frame clones and leaves out a portion. The data hold about 90,000 clones, with approximately 85% observed a single time. Source: CD4+ or CD8+ T cells sorted from blood, taken in a trial of the OX40 agonist ivuxolimab. Receptors originate from an adult with an advanced solid tumor such as melanoma, head and neck, liver or kidney cancer.

The chain carries TRBV6-6 and TRBJ2-3; 13 bases map to TRBD2. The CDR3 totals 16 residues. The V gene end was trimmed by 6 bases and the J gene end by 2 bases; junction bases not matched to a gene: 5. From germline, CDR1 is MNHNY and CDR2 SVGAGI (reference sequence). The CDR3 loop is CASRETSGGSTDTQYF. The CDR3 DNA sequence: TGTGCCAGCAGGGAGACTAGCGGGGGGTCCACAGATACGCAGTATTTT.

This clone came up a few times. V usage is TRBV19 and J usage is TRBJ1-2, with TRBD1 as a possible D gene (6 bases). Trimming took off 8 bases at V and 0 bases at J, with 16 bases between the two ends. The CDR3 totals 15 residues. Germline CDR1 reads LNHDA; CDR2 reads SQIVND (reference sequence). The CDR3 nucleotides read TGTGCCAGTCGAGCCGCGACAGGAACTAACTATGGCTACACCTTC. Its translation is CASRAATGTNYGYTF.

This chain connects TRBV7-8 to TRBJ2-3, with D unresolved. Between the trimmed V and J ends, which lost 0 bases and 6 bases, there was a span of 4 bases. This CDR3 comprises 12 residues. Germline CDR1 reads SGHVS; CDR2 reads FQNEAQ. The CDR3 DNA reads as TGTGCCAGCAGCTTAGCTCGGGATACGCAGTATTTT. Its protein product is CASSLARDTQYF.

The rearrangement links TRBV30 to TRBJ1-1; D not resolved. CDR1 is GTSNPN and CDR2 is SVGIG in the germline V gene (reference sequence). This CDR3 is built from 12 residues. Trimming took off 3 bases at V and 7 bases at J, with 12 bases between the two ends. DNA of the CDR3: TGTGCCTGGAGCCGGGTTTGGGGTGAAGCTTTCTTT. Translation: CAWSRVWGEAFF. Using reference TRBV30 and TRBJ1-1 for the parts outside the CDR3, the full variable domain is SQTIHQWPATLVQPVGSPLSLECTVEGTSNPNLYWYRQAAGRGLQLLFYSVGIGQISSEVPQNLSASRPQDRQFILSSKKLLLSDSGFYLCAWSRVWGEAFFGQGTRLTVV.